The present entry profiles one T cell receptor beta chain with its context. Its target is not known. The data were produced by immunoSEQ multiplex PCR, yet TCRdb's version contains in-frame clones alone and is incomplete. In the table there are 450,000 to 500,000 clones, 60% to 80% of which are singletons. The data were taken from a study of shared clonotypes between healthy human individuals. General study points: Only blood samples were collected, and tissue repertoires likely differ.

Trimming removed 6 bases from V and 4 bases from J; junction bases left unmatched: 4. This CDR3 has 14 amino acids. Germline V gene sequence: CDR1 KGHSH, CDR2 LQKENI. This chain connects TRBV18 to TRBJ2-1; TRBD2 agrees at 9 bases. Sequenced input: PBMCs. The clonotype was recovered from a woman between 40 and 55 years old in good health. Some clones in this sample may be carry-over from other donors' samples. The CDR3 loop is CASSQTSGYNEQFF. In DNA, the CDR3 is TGTGCCAGCTCGCAGACTAGCGGTTACAATGAGCAGTTCTTC.